This T cell receptor (beta chain) derives from a study of blood T cell repertoires in COVID-19. Study-wide context: The cDNA or gDNA used as material had been derived from T cells, B-cell-depleted T cells, or PBMCs.

Profiled with immunoSEQ multiplex PCR; TCRdb holds only in-frame clones, not every one. The sample lists approximately 300,000 clones, about 93% occurring once. This clone was counted a single time. The sample consisted of peripheral blood. This receptor was identified in a woman in her 30s with COVID-19, enrolled during active disease.

DNA for the CDR3: TGTGCCAGCAGCCAAGATGGTGCAGTCATGGATGGCTACACCTTC. This sequence encodes CASSQDGAVMDGYTF. The chain recombines TRBV3-1 (or the pseudogene TRBV3-2) with TRBJ1-2; no clear D. CDR1 and CDR2 (germline): LGHDT, YNNKEL (reference sequence). CDR3 length: 15 amino acids. V lost 0 bases and J lost 6, with 14 bases in between.